Following are 27 T cell receptor beta chains from one sample sequenced in a study of blood T cell repertoires in COVID-19. The table came from immunoSEQ multiplex PCR; TCRdb's copy has only in-frame clones and leaves some out. Of under 130,000 clones in the sample, 65% to 80% were seen once. Sequencing was carried out using peripheral blood. The receptors derive from a man between 70 and 80 years old with active or convalescent COVID-19.

This clone was detected only a few times. The chain uses TRBV5-1 and TRBJ2-2, with D possibly matching TRBD2 (5 bases). The CDR3 spans 16 residues. The V gene lost 4 bases and the J gene lost 2 bases, with 15 bases spanning the gap. In germline, CDR1 is SGHRS, CDR2 YFSETQ. CDR3 bases: TGCGCCAGCAGCCGGGGAGAGGGCTTTAACACCGGGGAGCTGTTTTTT. This gives the protein CASSRGEGFNTGELFF.

CDR3 region: CASSYPSFERGARTDTQYF. The CDR3 DNA follows: TGTGCCAGCAGTTACCCTTCTTTTGAGCGGGGGGCCCGCACAGATACGCAGTATTTT. This rearrangement joins TRBV6-2 or TRBV6-3 to TRBJ2-3, with 9 bases aligning to TRBD2. Germline-derived CDR1 and CDR2 are MNHEY and SVGEGT. V lost 2 bases and J lost 1; bases outside the gene matches: 13. The CDR3 totals 19 residues.

Ten or more counts support this clone. The V call is TRBV6-5, the J call TRBJ2-7, with D possibly TRBD1 on 5 matching bases. The V end lost 0 bases, the J end lost 3 bases, and 12 bases lay between the germline ends. The CDR3 runs to 15 residues. Germline V gene lookup returns CDR1 MNHEY and CDR2 SVGAGI. The CDR3 here is CASSYSPQGGYEQYF. The CDR3 region has the DNA TGTGCCAGCAGTTACTCGCCGCAGGGCGGCTACGAGCAGTACTTC.

This chain connects TRBV7-2 to TRBJ1-1; no clear D gene. Germline lookup yields CDR1 SGHTA and CDR2 FQGNSA. CDR3 length: 13 residues. V was trimmed by 5 bases and J by 11 bases, leaving 18 bases between them. DNA for the CDR3: TGTGCCAGCAGCCGAGTCGCATTGACGGGGGCTTTCTTT. Encoded protein: CASSRVALTGAFF.

The chain uses TRBV19 and TRBJ1-2, with D possibly matching TRBD1 (6 bases). V lost 2 bases and J lost 7, with 14 bases in between. Germline CDR1 and CDR2: LNHDA and SQIVND (reference sequence). The CDR3 contains 14 residues. This CDR3 is CASSISGQSAGYTF. The CDR3 DNA reads as TGTGCCAGTAGTATATCCGGACAGTCTGCTGGCTACACCTTC. The whole variable domain, remainder taken from reference TRBV19 and TRBJ1-2, is DGGITQSPKYLFRKEGQNVTLSCEQNLNHDAMYWYRQDPGQGLRLIYYSQIVNDFQKGDIAEGYSVSREKKESFPLTVTSAQKNPTAFYLCASSISGQSAGYTFGSGTRLTVV.

The chain has TRBV24-1 and TRBJ2-1, with D maybe TRBD2 (6 bases). V shed 1 base and J shed 13 bases, with 34 bases lying between them. The germline V gene encodes CDR1 KGHDR and CDR2 SFDVKD. CDR3 size: 20 residues. CDR3 bases: TGTGCCACCAGTGATTTAAAGTCGGGCCGGACTAATCCCAAATCTGGTGTTCAGTTCTTC. Protein: CATSDLKSGRTNPKSGVQFF.

The chain has TRBV6-5 and TRBJ1-2, with a tentative D call TRBD1 (5 bases). This CDR3 spans 13 amino acids. The germline V and J ends were trimmed by 4 bases and 2 bases, with 8 bases remaining between them. Germline V gene sequence: CDR1 MNHEY, CDR2 SVGAGI. In nucleotides, the CDR3 is TGTGCCAGCAGTTTAACAGGAAACTATGGCTACACCTTC. Translation gives CASSLTGNYGYTF.

Only one count was recorded for this clone. The DNA of the CDR3 is TGTGCCAGCAGTTCAGACCCTCGGGGACAGTTCTTC. Its translation is CASSSDPRGQFF. The chain joins TRBV12-3 or TRBV12-4 to TRBJ2-1, with D possibly being TRBD2 (5 bases). The CDR3 has 12 residues. Trimming shortened V by 4 bases and J by 13 bases, and 14 bases separated the two germline ends.

Only a few counts were recorded for this clone. The V and J genes are TRBV11-2 and TRBJ2-1, with 10 bases lining up with TRBD2. The CDR3 is 16 residues long. V lost 0 bases, J lost 8 bases, and 7 bases stayed unmatched. The V gene's germline CDR1 is SGHAT and CDR2 FQNNGV. The CDR3 spells CASSLDLAGVYYEQFF. The DNA of the CDR3 is TGTGCCAGCAGCTTAGATCTAGCGGGAGTATATTATGAGCAGTTCTTC.

This rearrangement joins TRBV18 to TRBJ1-4, with D hard to call. CDR3 length: 15 residues. V was pared by 3 bases and J by 0 bases, with 8 bases between. In germline, CDR1 is KGHSH, CDR2 LQKENI. The CDR3 loop is CASSPSGSTNEKLFF. In nucleotides, the CDR3 is TGTGCCAGCTCACCGAGCGGGTCAACTAATGAAAAACTGTTTTTT.

J is TRBJ2-7 and V is TRBV21-1; the table assigns TRBD2, which was not confirmed against the DNA. TRBV21-1 is a known pseudogene. This CDR3 spans 18 amino acids. In nucleotides, the CDR3 is TGTGCCAGCAGCAAAGGGGTGAGGGAGGGGCCGTCTCCTACGGAGCAGTACTTC. Its protein product is CASSKGVREGPSPTEQYF.

V is TRBV10-3 and J is TRBJ1-2; 9 bases agree with TRBD1. Germline trimming cut 5 bases from V and 8 bases from J; bases unmatched to any gene: 6. CDR3 length: 13 residues. Germline V gene data show CDR1 as ENHRY and CDR2 as SYGVKD. DNA of the CDR3: TGTGCCATCAGTCCAGACAGGGGGGGAGGCTACACCTTC. Its translation: CAISPDRGGGYTF.

V usage is TRBV12-3 or TRBV12-4 and J usage is TRBJ2-3; D is perhaps TRBD1 (6 bases). V lost 7 bases and J lost 3, with 11 bases in between. The CDR3 extends over 13 amino acids. CDR3 in amino acids: CASTFQGTDTQYF. The CDR3, as DNA: TGTGCCAGCACCTTCCAGGGGACAGATACGCAGTATTTT.

V gene TRBV18 combines with J gene TRBJ1-4, with 7 nucleotides matching TRBD1. The CDR3 loop spans 13 amino acids. Trimming took 5 bases from V and 7 from J; bases not matched to a gene: 4. Per the germline V gene, CDR1 is KGHSH and CDR2 is LQKENI. The CDR3 DNA reads as TGTGCCAGCTCATCGACAGGGCTTGAAAAACTGTTTTTT. This sequence encodes CASSSTGLEKLFF.

The V gene is TRBV21-1, the J gene TRBJ1-6; the table's D call, TRBD1, was not checked against the DNA. TRBV21-1 is a pseudogene segment. The CDR3 runs 20 residues. The CDR3 nucleotides are TGTGCCAGCAGCAAAGGGGCCGGGACAGGGGGACACTCCTATAATTCACCCCTCCACTTT. Its protein product is CASSKGAGTGGHSYNSPLHF.

This sequence joins TRBV5-1 and TRBJ1-2; TRBD1 agrees at 7 bases. Germline V gene data show CDR1 as SGHRS and CDR2 as YFSETQ. Trimming removed 3 bases from V and 3 bases from J; junction bases left unmatched: 11. This CDR3 comprises 16 residues. This chain's CDR3 is CASSSGQTGFHYGYTF. Here the CDR3 DNA reads TGCGCCAGCAGCTCGGGACAGACAGGATTTCACTATGGCTACACCTTC. Drawing the rest from reference TRBV5-1 and TRBJ1-2, the complete variable domain is KAGVTQTPRYLIKTRGQQVTLSCSPISGHRSVSWYQQTPGQGLQFLFEYFSETQRNKGNFPGRFSGRQFSNSRSEMNVSTLELGDSALYLCASSSGQTGFHYGYTFGSGTRLTVV.

The rearrangement joins TRBV28 to TRBJ1-2; TRBD1 matches 8 bases. Per the germline V gene, CDR1 is MDHEN and CDR2 is SYDVKM. J gave up 5 bases and V 5 bases, and 7 bases lay outside the gene matches. This CDR3 spans 14 amino acids. The CDR3 is CASSAGTGVYGYTF. The DNA of the CDR3 is TGTGCCAGCAGTGCCGGGACAGGAGTGTATGGCTACACCTTC.

This clone was picked up a small number of times. V usage is TRBV5-1 and J usage is TRBJ1-5; 9 bases match TRBD1. Unmatched junction bases numbered 8, after V lost 4 bases and J lost 6 bases. The germline gives CDR1 SGHRS, CDR2 YFSETQ. The CDR3 contains 15 residues. The CDR3 reads CASSPGTGIGQPQHF. CDR3 sequence (DNA): TGCGCCAGCAGCCCAGGGACAGGGATAGGTCAGCCCCAGCATTTT.

This chain joins TRBV27 and TRBJ2-1; 13 nucleotides line up with TRBD2. The V gene's germline CDR1 is MNHEY and CDR2 SMNVEV (reference sequence). The CDR3 has 15 amino acids. The junction had 8 bases not matched to a gene; V was cut back by 6 bases and J by 9 bases. The CDR3 nucleotides are TGTGCCAGCAGCCTAACTAGCGGGGGGGCGGGTGAGCAGTTCTTC. As protein: CASSLTSGGAGEQFF.

The chain couples TRBV4-1 to TRBJ1-1; D may be TRBD1 (6 bases). In germline, CDR1 is MGHRA, CDR2 YSYEKL. This CDR3 region has 13 residues. The V end lost 4 bases, the J end lost 5 bases, and 11 bases lay between the germline ends. In DNA, the CDR3 is TGCGCCAGCAGCCTAACAGGGAAAACTGAAGCTTTCTTT. This codes for CASSLTGKTEAFF.

This chain links TRBV24-1 with TRBJ2-2, with D perhaps TRBD1 (6 bases). This CDR3 has 13 amino acids. The V gene's germline CDR1 is KGHDR and CDR2 SFDVKD. Between the trimmed V and J ends, which lost 4 bases and 7 bases, there was a span of 9 bases. The CDR3 DNA reads TGTGCCACCAGTGAGATAGGGGGCGGGGAGCTGTTTTTT. Translation gives CATSEIGGGELFF.

This clone showed up just once. J is TRBJ2-7 and V is TRBV7-6, with 10 bases that match TRBD1. Trimming took 6 bases from V and 3 from J; bases not matched to a gene: 11. Germline CDR1 SGHVS, CDR2 FNYEAQ. There are 16 residues in the CDR3. The CDR3 DNA reads as TGTGCCAGCAGTTTGGGCGGACAGGGGGGACTCTACGAGCAGTACTTC. It encodes CASSLGGQGGLYEQYF. Full variable domain (missing parts from reference TRBV7-6 and TRBJ2-7): GAGVSQSPRYKVTKRGQDVALRCDPISGHVSLYWYRQALGQGPEFLTYFNYEAQQDKSGLPNDRFSAERPEGSISTLTIQRTEQRDSAMYRCASSLGGQGGLYEQYFGPGTRLTVT.

The V call is TRBV25-1, the J call TRBJ2-5, with a tentative D call TRBD2 (6 bases). CDR1 is MGHDK, CDR2 SYGVNS, per germline. There are 13 residues in the CDR3. V dropped 3 bases and J dropped 3 bases, with 8 bases sitting between them. The chain's CDR3 is CASSESGEETQYF. In DNA form, the CDR3 reads TGTGCCAGCAGTGAGTCGGGGGAAGAGACCCAGTACTTC.

V usage is TRBV3-1 (or the pseudogene TRBV3-2) and J usage is TRBJ1-1; no clear D gene. V dropped 4 bases and J dropped 0 bases, with 12 bases sitting between them. The CDR3 is made up of 15 amino acids. Germline V gene lookup returns CDR1 LGHDT and CDR2 YNNKEL (reference sequence). CDR3 coding DNA: TGTGCCAGCAGCCGCCGAACTATAATGAACACTGAAGCTTTCTTT. Translation gives CASSRRTIMNTEAFF.

The chain couples TRBV9 to TRBJ2-3; TRBD2 aligns across 7 bases. CDR1 SGDLS and CDR2 YYNGEE come from the germline V gene. The CDR3 loop spans 14 amino acids. With V trimmed by 6 bases and J by 2 bases, 6 bases remained unmatched. CDR3 loop: CASNLAEPTDTQYF. The CDR3 DNA sequence: TGTGCCAGCAACCTAGCGGAGCCCACAGATACGCAGTATTTT.

This chain connects TRBV2 to TRBJ1-4, with unresolved D. Germline V CDR1 and CDR2: SNHLY, FYNNEI. V dropped 3 bases and J dropped 10 bases, with 9 bases sitting between them. CDR3 size: 12 residues. In DNA, the CDR3 is TGTGCCAGCAGTGAGTTGGTCGGAAAACTGTTTTTT. Translating gives CASSELVGKLFF.

This clone was seen only once. This chain joins TRBV5-1 and TRBJ2-1, with 10 bases that match TRBD2. The CDR3 totals 22 residues. Germline assignment: CDR1 SGHRS and CDR2 YFSETQ. The trim removed 2 bases at V and 0 bases at J, leaving 20 bases unmatched. CDR3 DNA: TGCGCCAGCAGCTTCCCCAAACAACCTAGCGGGAGAGGCGATTCCTCCTACAATGAGCAGTTCTTC. Translation gives CASSFPKQPSGRGDSSYNEQFF.